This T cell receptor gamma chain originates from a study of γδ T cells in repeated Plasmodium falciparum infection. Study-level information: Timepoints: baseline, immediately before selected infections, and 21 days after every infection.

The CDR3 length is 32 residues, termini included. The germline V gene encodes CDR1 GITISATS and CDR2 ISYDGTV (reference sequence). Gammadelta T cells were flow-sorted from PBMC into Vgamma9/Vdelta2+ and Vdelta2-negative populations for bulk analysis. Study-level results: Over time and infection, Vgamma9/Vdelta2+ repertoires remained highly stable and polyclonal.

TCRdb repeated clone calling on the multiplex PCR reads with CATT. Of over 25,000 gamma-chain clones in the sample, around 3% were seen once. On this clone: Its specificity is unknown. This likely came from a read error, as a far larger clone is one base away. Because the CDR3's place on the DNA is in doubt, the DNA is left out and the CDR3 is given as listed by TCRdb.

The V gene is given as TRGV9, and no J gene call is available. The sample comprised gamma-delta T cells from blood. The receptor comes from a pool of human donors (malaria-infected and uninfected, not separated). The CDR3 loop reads CALWEVQGAARNSLAVEQHLLSQVSIGRIQHF.